What follows describes a single T cell receptor (beta chain). The antigen is undetermined. The sample comes from a study of cytomegalovirus exposure and HLA in healthy donors. Whole-study findings and limits: Among CMV-associated TCR beta chains, most appeared HLA-restricted in a later analysis. A later analysis reported that several of the most significant clusters appeared to be linked to common viral pathogens, among them Epstein-Barr virus.

The CDR3 is made up of 14 amino acids. Unmatched junction bases numbered 8, after V lost 8 bases and J lost 5 bases. The V gene's germline CDR1 is MDHEN and CDR2 SYDVKM. With 60 Vbeta and 13 Jbeta primers, the PCR was carried out. The data were produced by immunoSEQ multiplex PCR, yet TCRdb's version contains in-frame clones alone and is incomplete. The sample has 95,000 to 150,000 clones; around 75% are singletons. Donors consisted of healthy bone marrow donors. The specimen sequenced was PBMCs. This clonotype originated in a man aged 25 to 45 in good health and CMV-seronegative. This chain links TRBV28 with TRBJ1-2, with 10 bases lining up with TRBD1. The CDR3 loop is CASRISGQGYGYTF. The CDR3, as DNA: TGTGCCAGCCGAATCTCGGGACAGGGGTATGGCTACACCTTC.